The next 8 T cell receptor beta chains were all read from a single sample in a study of vaccination effects on CD4 cells after COVID-19 (dated by TCRdb to between 2021 and 2022). Library preparation used the immunoSEQ multiplex PCR assay. The table comes from immuneACCESS by way of TCRdb, which keeps in-frame sequences with V and J called. Part of the clones is missing from these tables; in studies checked, under half for an unresolved V gene and the rest for unknown reasons. The sample has tens of thousands of clones on record, roughly 63% of them singletons. The leading ten clones occupy approximately 8.7% of the sample. To identify antigen-specific CD4+ T cell clonotypes by their expansion, the ViraFEST assay first stimulated PBMC with viral peptide pools and then applied TCR sequencing. After less than 13 days of culture, CD4+ T cells were isolated with the EasySep CD4+ T cell isolation kit. Two doses of either the BNT162b2 or the mRNA-1273 mRNA SARS-CoV-2 vaccine were administered to participants.

Their cognate antigens are unknown. The sequencing used CD4+ T cells from PBMCs cultured with SARS-CoV-2 spike peptides, collected after COVID-19 vaccination. The cell subset or site label of this sample denotes: SARS-CoV-2 spike overlapping peptide pool stimulation. The receptors were sampled from a human donor who received a COVID-19 vaccine.

The chain links TRBV19 to TRBJ2-5, with 12 bases lining up with TRBD1. The V gene end was trimmed by 7 bases and the J gene end by 4 bases; junction bases not matched to a gene: 10. Germline-derived CDR1 and CDR2 are LNHDA and SQIVND (reference sequence). The CDR3 is made up of 16 amino acids. The CDR3 here is CASTLGGQGASETQYF. The CDR3 region has the DNA TGTGCCAGTACCCTGGGGGGACAGGGGGCCTCAGAGACCCAGTACTTC.

This sequence joins TRBV6-5 and TRBJ1-4; D is unresolved. This CDR3 contains 14 residues. Germline CDR1 is MNHEY and CDR2 is SVGAGI. The V gene lost 0 bases and the J gene lost 6 bases, with 8 bases spanning the gap. The CDR3 reads CASSYSGRDEKLFF. CDR3 in DNA: TGTGCCAGCAGTTACTCGGGGAGGGATGAAAAACTGTTTTTT.

The CDR3 DNA reads TGTGCCAGCAGCCCGGGACAGGGGGCAGCCGGGGAGCTGTTTTTT. This sequence encodes CASSPGQGAAGELFF. The V and J genes are TRBV11-1 and TRBJ2-2; TRBD1 matches at 12 bases. This CDR3 contains 15 residues. Trimming removed 5 bases from V and 6 bases from J; junction bases left unmatched: 4. The germline V gene encodes CDR1 SGHAT and CDR2 FQDESV (reference sequence).

CDR3 bases: TGTGCCAGCAGTTACAACGGGCCACAAGAGACCCAGTACTTC. Translated, it gives CASSYNGPQETQYF. This sequence joins TRBV6-5 and TRBJ2-5; the D is unclear. There are 14 residues in the CDR3. V lost 2 bases, J lost 2 bases, and 9 bases lay in between. Germline V CDR1 and CDR2: MNHEY, SVGAGI.

The chain has TRBV5-1 and TRBJ2-7; TRBD2 matches at 7 bases. The CDR3 length is 14 residues. Germline V gene lookup returns CDR1 SGHRS and CDR2 YFSETQ. The V gene end was trimmed by 1 base and the J gene end by 2 bases; junction bases not matched to a gene: 3. The CDR3 protein is CASSLTGGTYEQYF. The DNA for the CDR3 is TGCGCCAGCAGCTTGACGGGGGGTACCTACGAGCAGTACTTC.

V usage is TRBV5-1 and J usage is TRBJ1-2; 8 bases agree with TRBD1. V dropped 4 bases and J dropped 3; count of bases not matched to a gene: 5. CDR3 size: 14 residues. Germline assignment: CDR1 SGHRS and CDR2 YFSETQ. The CDR3 DNA is TGCGCCAGCAGCCCGGACAGGGCACACTATGGCTACACCTTC. It encodes CASSPDRAHYGYTF. The whole variable domain, filled in from reference TRBV5-1 and TRBJ1-2, reads KAGVTQTPRYLIKTRGQQVTLSCSPISGHRSVSWYQQTPGQGLQFLFEYFSETQRNKGNFPGRFSGRQFSNSRSEMNVSTLELGDSALYLCASSPDRAHYGYTFGSGTRLTVV.

The J gene is TRBJ2-1, the V gene TRBV3-1 (or the pseudogene TRBV3-2); TRBD2 aligns across 9 bases. CDR3 length: 17 amino acids. V was clipped by 3 bases and J by 4 bases; unmatched bases: 10. Per germline, CDR1 LGHDT and CDR2 YNNKEL (reference sequence). The CDR3 region has the DNA TGTGCCAGCAGCCATGGTAGCGGGAGTGGGGGTTACAATGAGCAGTTCTTC. It specifies CASSHGSGSGGYNEQFF.

Here the CDR3 reads CASSDQGPTGELFF. CDR3 bases: TGTGCCAGCAGTGATCAGGGACCCACCGGGGAGCTGTTTTTT. This chain uses TRBV6-1 with TRBJ2-2; D is perhaps TRBD1 or TRBD2 (5 bases each). The V gene's germline CDR1 is MNHNS and CDR2 SASEGT. Between the trimmed V and J ends, which lost 3 bases and 4 bases, there was a span of 9 bases. The CDR3 totals 14 residues.